This note documents a single TCR beta chain sequence. The target of this receptor is not known. Base quality data are lacking; no much larger clone is found one base away. The immunoSEQ assay amplified TCRB CDR3 regions from roughly 2 micrograms of genomic DNA, or from all available DNA when less than that amount was available. For multiplex PCR, 60 forward primers for TCR V beta segments and 13 reverse primers for J beta segments were used. To estimate the number of reads per starting template, synthetic control templates were added to each sample at limiting dilution. The Illumina HiSeq System generated 87 bp sequencing reads. The original pipeline was this. To remove PCR and sequencing errors, closely related sequences were merged with a nearest neighbor algorithm. TCR overlap was defined as the percentage of unique tumor TCR beta sequences that were also found in the peripheral blood of the same patient. In TCRdb, the immuneACCESS table is reduced to in-frame sequences with V and J assigned. These tables do not hold every clone; where another copy was compared, an unresolved V gene accounts for under half, and the others remain unexplained. V and J calls plus clone size are reproduced from that table; the DNA served to infer D and trimming. The sample table lists some 90,000 clones, about 81% of them with a count of one. The ten largest clones take up approximately 2.1% of the sample.

Sequences SNHLY (CDR1) and FYNNEI (CDR2) are obtained from the germline V gene. The CDR3 runs 13 amino acids, cysteine and phenylalanine included. Just CDR3 DNA is preserved here, 39 bases in frame from base 1. Compared with germline, V lacks 10 bases and J lacks 5 bases; bases without a gene match: 8. Explained via the paper, the time point label denotes: after dendritic cell vaccination, including at tumor progression/relapse. Selection of patients required sufficient residual fresh-frozen tumor tissue and over two years of available survival data. None of the glioblastoma patients carried an isocitrate dehydrogenase mutation, although molecular status otherwise varied. PBMC collection took place before vaccination, two weeks after the third vaccination, and at tumor progression if progression occurred. The Qiagen DNeasy Blood extraction Kit was used for extraction of genomic DNA. The sample originates from a study of glioma-infiltrating T cells after dendritic cell vaccination (dated by TCRdb to the mid-2010s). As for the study more broadly: A cohort of roughly 15 glioblastoma patients from Phase I and II dendritic cell vaccination trials was included, of whom 9 were newly diagnosed and 6 had recurrent disease. Between the early 2000s and the early 2010s, the patients were given dendritic cell vaccination pulsed with autologous tumor lysate. The vaccine was prepared from monocyte-derived dendritic cells that were cultured for under 8 days with IL-4 and GM-CSF and then pulsed overnight with autologous tumor lysate. Each patient was given three intradermal dendritic cell vaccine injections, spaced two weeks apart, in the arm below the axilla. In glioblastoma patients vaccinated with dendritic cells, deep sequencing of TCR beta CDR3 regions served to measure tumor-infiltrating lymphocyte content and to compare repertoires between tumor and blood. Survival after dendritic cell vaccination was correlated with TCR sequencing metrics, such as TIL content and the overlap between tumor and blood repertoires.

General findings and caveats noted by the study authors: After dendritic cell vaccination, a higher estimated pretreatment TIL content predicted longer time to progression and overall survival. The three-group TCR overlap response model was characterized as speculative, and prospective validation of the model was stated to be required. TCR clonality showed no direct relationship with survival, which suggests that a diverse polyclonal response may matter. The cohort was small and heterogeneous, only a few patients had full blood and tumor sets, and even fewer had initial-recurrent tumor pairs.

The material was blood, obtained after dendritic cell vaccination. The clonotype comes from a human donor with glioblastoma. The chain couples TRBV2 to TRBJ2-5; 9 nucleotides in the junction match TRBD1. The nucleotide sequence is TGTGCCACACACAGGGGGCTCGGGGAGACCCAGTACTTC. This translates into CATHRGLGETQYF.